A selection of T cell receptor beta chains follows, all from one sample in a study of shared T cell receptors in the human thymus. Some clones are missing from TCRdb's copy, which holds only in-frame ones; the method was immunoSEQ multiplex PCR. Found here are approximately 730,000 clones, 80% to 90% of them singletons; the top ten hold roughly 0.01%. These data are also associated with another study on human thymus T cells.

Material: thymocytes. These receptor sequences come from a girl in the first two years of life with a congenital heart defect. CDR3s include the opening cysteine and the closing phenylalanine or tryptophan. The order of the fields is J gene, clone size, V gene, D gene, CDR3 DNA, CDR3 protein. A D gene is named only where the DNA matches it firmly. The size of a clone is reported for some rows only, either as once, few or many, or as a class for expanded clones.

j_gene: TRBJ1-4; abundance: NA; v_gene: TRBV14; d_gene: TRBD1; CDR3nt: TGTGCCAGCAGCCAAGAGGTTGACAGGGGGCCCGCTGAGCCTAATGAAAAACTGTTTTTT; CDR3aa: CASSQEVDRGPAEPNEKLFF
j_gene: TRBJ2-7; abundance: NA; v_gene: TRBV5-1; d_gene: TRBD2; CDR3nt: TGCGCCAGCATGGTCCAGGGAGGGCACCCGTACTTC; CDR3aa: CASMVQGGHPYF
j_gene: TRBJ2-1; abundance: NA; v_gene: TRBV2; d_gene: TRBD1; CDR3nt: TGTGCCAGCAGGCGACAGGGGTACTACAATGAGCAGTTCTTC; CDR3aa: CASRRQGYYNEQFF
j_gene: TRBJ1-1; abundance: NA; v_gene: TRBV5-1; d_gene: TRBD1; CDR3nt: TGCGCCAGCAGCTTACAGACAGGGATGTACACTGAAGCTTTCTTT; CDR3aa: CASSLQTGMYTEAFF
j_gene: TRBJ1-1; abundance: NA; v_gene: TRBV13; d_gene: TRBD1; CDR3nt: TGTGCCAGCAGCGCACGGAGGGACAGGGGGGCCACTGAAGCTTTCTTT; CDR3aa: CASSARRDRGATEAFF
j_gene: TRBJ2-1; abundance: NA; v_gene: TRBV10-3; d_gene: NA; CDR3nt: TGTGCCATCAGTGAGTCGACGGGCAATGAGCAGTTCTTC; CDR3aa: CAISESTGNEQFF
j_gene: TRBJ2-7; abundance: NA; v_gene: TRBV7-9; d_gene: NA; CDR3nt: TGTGCCAGCAGCTTAGGGTTCAGGTCCTACGAGCAGTACTTC; CDR3aa: CASSLGFRSYEQYF
j_gene: TRBJ2-1; abundance: NA; v_gene: TRBV19; d_gene: TRBD2; CDR3nt: TGTGCCAGTAGGCGCCTGAGCGGGGACAATGAGCAGTTCTTC; CDR3aa: CASRRLSGDNEQFF
j_gene: TRBJ1-2; abundance: few; v_gene: TRBV7-2; d_gene: NA; CDR3nt: TGTGCCAGCAGCCAAATGGGGCGCAGGAATTATGGCTACACCTTC; CDR3aa: CASSQMGRRNYGYTF
j_gene: TRBJ1-2; abundance: NA; v_gene: TRBV30; d_gene: NA; CDR3nt: TGTGCCTGGAGTGTTCGTCGGTATGGCTACACCTTC; CDR3aa: CAWSVRRYGYTF
j_gene: TRBJ2-1; abundance: NA; v_gene: TRBV25-1; d_gene: TRBD2; CDR3nt: TGTGCCAGCAGTGAATCCAGCGGGGGGAAGGATGAGCAGTTCTTC; CDR3aa: CASSESSGGKDEQFF
j_gene: TRBJ1-4; abundance: NA; v_gene: TRBV6-1; d_gene: NA; CDR3nt: TGTGCCAGCAGGGGCCAAAACAGGGTTGACGAAAAACTGTTTTTT; CDR3aa: CASRGQNRVDEKLFF
j_gene: TRBJ1-3; abundance: NA; v_gene: TRBV28; d_gene: NA; CDR3nt: TGTGCCAGCAGTTTAAACACAGGGAGTTGGGCGGACACCATATATTTT; CDR3aa: CASSLNTGSWADTIYF
j_gene: TRBJ1-2; abundance: NA; v_gene: TRBV10-2; d_gene: NA; CDR3nt: TGCGCCAGCAGTGAGTCAGGCAGGTCTAACTATGGCTACACCTTC; CDR3aa: CASSESGRSNYGYTF
j_gene: TRBJ2-1; abundance: NA; v_gene: TRBV18; d_gene: TRBD1; CDR3nt: TGTGCCAGCTCACCATCTTTTGGACAGGGATCGAACTACAATGAGCAGTTCTTC; CDR3aa: CASSPSFGQGSNYNEQFF
j_gene: TRBJ1-1; abundance: NA; v_gene: TRBV6-1; d_gene: NA; CDR3nt: TGTGCCAGCAGTGCTGGCAGTGAAGCTTTCTTT; CDR3aa: CASSAGSEAFF
j_gene: TRBJ2-1; abundance: NA; v_gene: TRBV4-3; d_gene: TRBD2; CDR3nt: TGCGCCAGCAGCCACATAGCGGGAGAAAAGAATGAGCAGTTCTTC; CDR3aa: CASSHIAGEKNEQFF
j_gene: TRBJ1-2; abundance: NA; v_gene: TRBV19; d_gene: NA; CDR3nt: TGTGCCAGTAGTACATTGGACACTGGCTATGGCTACACCTTC; CDR3aa: CASSTLDTGYGYTF
j_gene: TRBJ2-7; abundance: NA; v_gene: TRBV5-4; d_gene: TRBD1; CDR3nt: TGTGCCAGCAGCTCAGGGACAGTCTACGAGCAGTACTTC; CDR3aa: CASSSGTVYEQYF
j_gene: TRBJ1-2; abundance: NA; v_gene: TRBV4-1; d_gene: NA; CDR3nt: TGCGCCAGCAGTCCGCAATCGCGGGGCCCCACCGTTGACTATGGCTACACCTTC; CDR3aa: CASSPQSRGPTVDYGYTF